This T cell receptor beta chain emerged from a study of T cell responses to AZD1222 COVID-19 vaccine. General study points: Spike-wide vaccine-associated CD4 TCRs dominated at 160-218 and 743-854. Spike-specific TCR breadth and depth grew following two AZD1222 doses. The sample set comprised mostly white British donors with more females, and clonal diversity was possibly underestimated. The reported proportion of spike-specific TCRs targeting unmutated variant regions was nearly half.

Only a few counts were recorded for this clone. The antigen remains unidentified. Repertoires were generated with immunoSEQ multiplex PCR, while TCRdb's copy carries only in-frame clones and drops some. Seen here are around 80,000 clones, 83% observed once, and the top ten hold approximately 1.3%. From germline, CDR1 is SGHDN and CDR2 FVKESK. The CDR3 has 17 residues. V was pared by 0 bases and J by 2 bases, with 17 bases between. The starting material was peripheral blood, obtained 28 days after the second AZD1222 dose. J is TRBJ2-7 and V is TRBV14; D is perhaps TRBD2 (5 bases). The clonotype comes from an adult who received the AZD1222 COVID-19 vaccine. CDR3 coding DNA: TGTGCCAGCAGCCAAGATCGGGGTAAAGGTAGCCCCTACGAGCAGTACTTC. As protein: CASSQDRGKGSPYEQYF.